The sequence of this TCR beta chain was determined in a study of PD-1 blockade in classical Hodgkin lymphoma. This clone was seen only once. Its antigen is unidentified. This CDR3 is built from 12 residues. V lost 4 bases and J lost 1, with 5 bases in between. Germline assignment: CDR1 SQVTM and CDR2 ANQGSEA. The method was immunoSEQ multiplex PCR; TCRdb's version includes in-frame clones alone and lacks a portion of them. Counted here are around 65,000 clones, about 85% occurring once; the ten biggest clones make up around 8.1%. Study-level results: Diversity in CD4+ TCRs, unlike that measured in CD8+ TCRs, had risen significantly by C4D1. Newly diagnosed patients had diversity similar to the baseline diversity of complete responders.

The time point was: cycle 4 day 1 (C4D1), after more than five weeks of nivolumab. Brentuximab vedotin exposure varied among the patients, all of whom had relapsed after autologous stem cell transplantation. Patients showed best responses of complete response, partial response or progressive disease. This TCR was sampled from a human donor with classical Hodgkin lymphoma. The V call is TRBV29-1, the J call TRBJ1-3, with unresolved D. The source material was peripheral blood mononuclear cells (PBMCs), sampled before the fourth cycle of nivolumab. CDR3 residues: CSVGGSGNTIYF. The CDR3 DNA is TGCAGCGTTGGAGGGTCTGGAAACACCATATATTTT. The variable domain in full, completed from reference TRBV29-1 and TRBJ1-3, reads SAVISQKPSRDICQRGTSLTIQCQVDSQVTMMFWYRQQPGQSLTLIATANQGSEATYESGFVIDKFPISRPNLTFSTLTVSNMSPEDSSIYLCSVGGSGNTIYFGEGSWLTVV.